The 8 T cell receptor beta chains below all came from one sample that was sequenced in a study of blood T cell repertoires in COVID-19 (dated by TCRdb to the early 2020s). Library method: the immunoSEQ multiplex PCR assay. Drawn from immuneACCESS, this table holds only the in-frame rearrangements with V and J called that TCRdb kept. Clones are partly lost; checked studies trace under half to an unresolved V gene and leave the rest unexplained. Counted in this sample were hundreds of thousands of clones; around 89% of them appeared once. Around a tenth of the sample is taken by the ten largest. Sequenced sample: PBMCs or T cells enriched from blood (not recorded which). The source of these receptors is a woman in her thirties or forties who had recovered from COVID-19.

The J gene is TRBJ2-5, the V gene TRBV11-2; D possibly corresponds to TRBD1 (6 bases). V lost 3 bases to trimming and J lost 5 bases, with 7 bases between them. CDR1 SGHAT and CDR2 FQNNGV come from the germline V gene. CDR3 size: 12 residues. The CDR3: CASSFRGETQYF. The CDR3 coding sequence is TGTGCCAGCAGCTTCAGGGGTGAGACCCAGTACTTC.

J is TRBJ2-3 and V is TRBV19, with 9 bases lining up with TRBD2. The CDR3 sequence is 13 residues long. Germline values: CDR1 LNHDA, CDR2 SQIVND (reference sequence). V lost 5 bases, J lost 9 bases, and 6 bases stayed unmatched. The CDR3, as DNA: TGTGCCAGTAGTCCTCTTAGCGGGAGAACGCAGTATTTT. The encoded protein is CASSPLSGRTQYF.

The chain has TRBV21-1 and TRBJ1-1. TRBV21-1 is assigned pseudogene status. This CDR3 comprises 14 residues. CDR3: CASSSGRENTEAFF. For the CDR3, the DNA is TGTGCCAGCAGCAGCGGCAGAGAGAACACTGAAGCTTTCTTT.

The chain employs TRBV19 and TRBJ1-4; D may be TRBD1 (6 bases). The V end was cut by 4 bases, the J end by 11 bases, with 17 bases between. Germline V gives CDR1 LNHDA, CDR2 SQIVND (reference sequence). The CDR3 length is 14 residues. The CDR3 DNA reads TGTGCCAGTAGTAACGGGACACCCGTCGGGAAACTGTTTTTT. This translates into CASSNGTPVGKLFF.

The chain has TRBV19 and TRBJ2-7; 8 bases match TRBD2. Germline CDR1 LNHDA, CDR2 SQIVND (reference sequence). This CDR3 is 14 amino acids long. Losses at the gene ends were 3 bases for V and 5 bases for J; bases not matched to a gene: 6. The CDR3 DNA reads TGTGCCAGTAGTATCGGGGGGGTTCGGGACGAGCAGTACTTC. It encodes CASSIGGVRDEQYF.

V is TRBV2 and J is TRBJ1-2; 8 bases agree with TRBD1. V shed 6 bases, J shed 8 bases, and the junction held 8 bases outside the gene matches. CDR1 SNHLY and CDR2 FYNNEI come from the germline V gene. This CDR3 region has 13 residues. In DNA form, the CDR3 reads TGTGCCAGCAGGGAGGACAGGGTTGGAGGCTACACCTTC. Its protein is CASREDRVGGYTF.

This chain links TRBV7-3 with TRBJ1-1, with a possible D match to TRBD1 (5 bases). The CDR3 length is 13 residues. V lost 3 bases and J lost 1, with 6 bases in between. Germline lookup yields CDR1 SGHTA and CDR2 FQGTGA. The CDR3 nucleotides are TGTGCCAGCAGCTTCCAGGGGAACACTGAAGCTTTCTTT. The encoded protein is CASSFQGNTEAFF.

A single count supports this clone. The chain uses TRBV24-1 and TRBJ2-4; 7 nucleotides line up with TRBD1. Germline CDR1 KGHDR, CDR2 SFDVKD. V shed 3 bases and J 1 base; nucleotides not matched to a gene: 8. This CDR3 has 17 residues. CDR3 residues: CATSDTRQGSAKNIQYF. CDR3 DNA sequence: TGTGCCACCAGTGATACCCGACAGGGAAGCGCCAAAAACATTCAGTACTTC.